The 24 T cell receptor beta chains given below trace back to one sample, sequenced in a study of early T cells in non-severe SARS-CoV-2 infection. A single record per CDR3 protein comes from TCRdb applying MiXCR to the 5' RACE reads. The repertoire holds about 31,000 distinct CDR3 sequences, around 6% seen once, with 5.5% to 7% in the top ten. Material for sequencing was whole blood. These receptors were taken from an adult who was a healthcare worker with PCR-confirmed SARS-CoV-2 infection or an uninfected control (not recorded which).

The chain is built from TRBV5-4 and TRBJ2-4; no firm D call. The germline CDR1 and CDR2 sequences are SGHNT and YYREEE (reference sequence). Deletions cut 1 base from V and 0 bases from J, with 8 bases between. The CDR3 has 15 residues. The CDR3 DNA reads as TGTGCCAGCAGCTTGTCCTCCTCAGCCAAAAACATTCAGTACTTC. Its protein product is CASSLSSSAKNIQYF.

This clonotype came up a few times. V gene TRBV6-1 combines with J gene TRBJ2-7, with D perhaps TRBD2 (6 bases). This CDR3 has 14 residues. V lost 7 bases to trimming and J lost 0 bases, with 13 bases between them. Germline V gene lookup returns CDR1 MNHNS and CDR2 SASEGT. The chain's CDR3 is CASKGTYSSYEQYF. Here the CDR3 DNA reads TGTGCCAGCAAAGGGACTTACTCCTCCTACGAGCAGTACTTC.

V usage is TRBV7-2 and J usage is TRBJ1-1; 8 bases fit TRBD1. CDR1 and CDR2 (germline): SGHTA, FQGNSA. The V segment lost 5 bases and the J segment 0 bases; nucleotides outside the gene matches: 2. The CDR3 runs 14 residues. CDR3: CASSQDRVNTEAFF. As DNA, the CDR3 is TGTGCCAGCAGCCAGGACAGGGTGAACACTGAAGCTTTCTTT.

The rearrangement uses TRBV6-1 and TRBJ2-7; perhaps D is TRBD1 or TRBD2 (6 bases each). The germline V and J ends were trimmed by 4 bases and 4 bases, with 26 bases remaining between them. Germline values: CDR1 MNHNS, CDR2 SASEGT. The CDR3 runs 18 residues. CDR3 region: CASSGWPIYGGPEYEQYF. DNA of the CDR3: TGTGCCAGCAGTGGCTGGCCCATATATGGGGGGCCAGAATACGAGCAGTACTTC.

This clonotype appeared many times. The CDR3 nucleotides are TGTGCCATCACTCCCTCGGGCGGGAGCGTCACAGATACGCAGTATTTT. The encoded protein is CAITPSGGSVTDTQYF. The genes are TRBV10-3 and TRBJ2-3; 7 bases align to TRBD2. The V gene's germline CDR1 is ENHRY and CDR2 SYGVKD. CDR3 size: 16 residues. Germline trimming cut 7 bases from V and 2 bases from J; bases unmatched to any gene: 12.

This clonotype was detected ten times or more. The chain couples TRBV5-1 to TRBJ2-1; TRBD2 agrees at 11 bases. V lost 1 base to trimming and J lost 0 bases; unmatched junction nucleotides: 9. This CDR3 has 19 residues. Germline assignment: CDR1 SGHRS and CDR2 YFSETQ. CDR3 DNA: TGCGCCAGCAGCTTGACTAGCGGGAGTCGCGCTAGCTCCTACAATGAGCAGTTCTTC. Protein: CASSLTSGSRASSYNEQFF.

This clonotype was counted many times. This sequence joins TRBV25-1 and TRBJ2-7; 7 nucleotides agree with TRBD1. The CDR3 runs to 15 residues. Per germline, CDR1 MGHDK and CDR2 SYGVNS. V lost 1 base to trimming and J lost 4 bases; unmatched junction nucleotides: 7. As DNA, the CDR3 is TGTGCCAGCAGTGAATTTCGGACAGGTGAATACGAGCAGTACTTC. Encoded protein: CASSEFRTGEYEQYF.

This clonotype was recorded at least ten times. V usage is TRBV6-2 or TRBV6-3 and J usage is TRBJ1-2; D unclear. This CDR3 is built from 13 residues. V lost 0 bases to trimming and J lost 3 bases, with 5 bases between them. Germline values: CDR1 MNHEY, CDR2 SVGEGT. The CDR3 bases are TGTGCCAGCAGTTACTCAGGTCACTATGGCTACACCTTC. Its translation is CASSYSGHYGYTF.

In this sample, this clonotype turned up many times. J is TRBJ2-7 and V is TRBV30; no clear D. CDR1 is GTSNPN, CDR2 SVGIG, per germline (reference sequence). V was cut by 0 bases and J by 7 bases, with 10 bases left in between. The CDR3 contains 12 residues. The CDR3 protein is CAWSVSLGEQYF. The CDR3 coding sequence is TGTGCCTGGAGTGTATCGCTTGGAGAGCAGTACTTC.

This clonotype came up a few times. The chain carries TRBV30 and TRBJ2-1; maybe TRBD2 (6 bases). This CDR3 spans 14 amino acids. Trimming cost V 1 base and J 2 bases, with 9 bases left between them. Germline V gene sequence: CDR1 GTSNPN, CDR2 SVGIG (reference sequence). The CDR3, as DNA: TGTGCCTGGAGTGCCGGGAGTCCCTACAATGAGCAGTTCTTC. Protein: CAWSAGSPYNEQFF.

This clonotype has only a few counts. CDR3 sequence: CASSPSRQFGTEAFF. Written as DNA, the CDR3 is TGCGCCAGCAGCCCGTCGAGACAATTCGGGACTGAAGCTTTCTTT. The rearrangement joins TRBV4-1 to TRBJ1-1; D call uncertain. Germline V CDR1 and CDR2: MGHRA, YSYEKL. This CDR3 is 15 amino acids long. V was clipped by 4 bases and J by 5 bases, with 17 bases between them.

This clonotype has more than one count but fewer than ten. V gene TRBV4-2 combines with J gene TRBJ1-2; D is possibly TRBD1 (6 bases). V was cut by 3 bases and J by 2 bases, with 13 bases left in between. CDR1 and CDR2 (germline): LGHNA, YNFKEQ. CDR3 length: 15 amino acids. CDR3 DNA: TGTGCCAGCAGCCAGGCGGACAGCCTCAACTATGGCTACACCTTC. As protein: CASSQADSLNYGYTF.

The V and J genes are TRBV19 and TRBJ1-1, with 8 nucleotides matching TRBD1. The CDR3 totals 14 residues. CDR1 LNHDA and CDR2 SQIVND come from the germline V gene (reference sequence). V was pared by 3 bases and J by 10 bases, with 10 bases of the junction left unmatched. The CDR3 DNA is TGTGCCAGTAGTATGCGGACAGGGAGCCAAGGAGCTTTCTTT. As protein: CASSMRTGSQGAFF.

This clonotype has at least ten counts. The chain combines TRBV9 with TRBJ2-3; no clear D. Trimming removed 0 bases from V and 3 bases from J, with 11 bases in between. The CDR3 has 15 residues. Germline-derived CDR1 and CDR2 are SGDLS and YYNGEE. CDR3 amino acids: CASSVVVAETDTQYF. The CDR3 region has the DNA TGTGCCAGCAGCGTAGTCGTGGCGGAAACAGATACGCAGTATTTT. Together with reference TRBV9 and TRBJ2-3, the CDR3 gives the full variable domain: DSGVTQTPKHLITATGQRVTLRCSPRSGDLSVYWYQQSLDQGLQFLIQYYNGEERAKGNILERFSAQQFPDLHSELNLSSLELGDSALYFCASSVVVAETDTQYFGPGTRLTVL.

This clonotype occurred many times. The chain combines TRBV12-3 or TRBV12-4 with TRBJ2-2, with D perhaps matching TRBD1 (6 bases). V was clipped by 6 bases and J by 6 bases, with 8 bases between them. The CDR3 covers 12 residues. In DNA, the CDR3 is TGTGCCAGCAGACAGGGCCCCGGGGAGCTGTTTTTT. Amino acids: CASRQGPGELFF.

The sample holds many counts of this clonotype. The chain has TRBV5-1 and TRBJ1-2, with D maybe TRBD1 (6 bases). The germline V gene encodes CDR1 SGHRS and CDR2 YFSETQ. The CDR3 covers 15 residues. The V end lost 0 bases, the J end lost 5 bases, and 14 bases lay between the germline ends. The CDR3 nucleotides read TGCGCCAGCAGCTTGGTACCGGGGGCGGAATATGGCTACACCTTC. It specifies CASSLVPGAEYGYTF. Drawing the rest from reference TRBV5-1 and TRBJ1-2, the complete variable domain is KAGVTQTPRYLIKTRGQQVTLSCSPISGHRSVSWYQQTPGQGLQFLFEYFSETQRNKGNFPGRFSGRQFSNSRSEMNVSTLELGDSALYLCASSLVPGAEYGYTFGSGTRLTVV.

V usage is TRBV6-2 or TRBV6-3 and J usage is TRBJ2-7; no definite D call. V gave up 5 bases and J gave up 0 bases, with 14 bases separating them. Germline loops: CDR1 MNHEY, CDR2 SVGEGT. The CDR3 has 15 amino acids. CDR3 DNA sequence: TGTGCCAGCAGTACCATCCGGACGACCTCCTACGAGCAGTACTTC. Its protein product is CASSTIRTTSYEQYF.

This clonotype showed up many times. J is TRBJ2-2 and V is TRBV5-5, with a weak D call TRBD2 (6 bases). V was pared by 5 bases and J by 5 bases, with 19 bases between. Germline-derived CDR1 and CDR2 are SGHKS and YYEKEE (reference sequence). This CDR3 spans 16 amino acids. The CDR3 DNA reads TGTGCCAGCAGTCATTGGGGGACTGCTCTAACCGGGGAGCTGTTTTTT. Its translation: CASSHWGTALTGELFF.

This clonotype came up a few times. CDR3 sequence reads: CASSAIGTGGLTEAFF. Written as DNA, the CDR3 is TGTGCCAGCAGCGCAATTGGGACAGGGGGCCTCACTGAAGCTTTCTTT. This sequence joins TRBV11-1 and TRBJ1-1; 12 bases are a match to TRBD1. Germline CDR1 SGHAT, CDR2 FQDESV (reference sequence). The ends lost 5 bases at V and 4 bases at J; junction bases unmatched: 8. This CDR3 is 16 amino acids long.

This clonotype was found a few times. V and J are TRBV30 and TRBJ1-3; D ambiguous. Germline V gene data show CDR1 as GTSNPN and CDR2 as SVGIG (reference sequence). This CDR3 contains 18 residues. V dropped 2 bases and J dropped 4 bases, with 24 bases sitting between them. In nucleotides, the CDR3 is TGTGCCTGGAGTCCCCCAAAGTTTAGGCTCCTTGGGGGAAACACCATATATTTT. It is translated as CAWSPPKFRLLGGNTIYF.

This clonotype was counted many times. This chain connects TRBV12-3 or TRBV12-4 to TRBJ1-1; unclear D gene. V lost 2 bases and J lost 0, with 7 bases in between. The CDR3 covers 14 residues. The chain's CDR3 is CASSLSLLNTEAFF. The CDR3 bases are TGTGCCAGCAGTTTATCCCTACTGAACACTGAAGCTTTCTTT.

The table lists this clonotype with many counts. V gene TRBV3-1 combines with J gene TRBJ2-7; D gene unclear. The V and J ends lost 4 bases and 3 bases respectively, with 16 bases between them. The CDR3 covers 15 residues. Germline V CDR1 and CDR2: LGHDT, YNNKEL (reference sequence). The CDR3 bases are TGTGCCAGCAGCCCTGCGGCGGCGGATTACTACGAGCAGTACTTC. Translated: CASSPAAADYYEQYF.

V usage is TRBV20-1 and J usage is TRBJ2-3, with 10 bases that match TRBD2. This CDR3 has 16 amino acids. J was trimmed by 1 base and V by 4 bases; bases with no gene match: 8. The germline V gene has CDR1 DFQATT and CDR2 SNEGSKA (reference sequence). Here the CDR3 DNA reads TGCAGTGCTACTAGCGGGAGTTCCCGCCGCACAGATACGCAGTATTTT. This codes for CSATSGSSRRTDTQYF.

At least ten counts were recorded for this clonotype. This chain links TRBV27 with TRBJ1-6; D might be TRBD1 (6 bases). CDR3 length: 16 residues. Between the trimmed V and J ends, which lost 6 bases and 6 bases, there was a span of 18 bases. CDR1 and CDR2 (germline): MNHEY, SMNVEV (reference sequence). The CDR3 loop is CASRSGGRSSNSPLHF. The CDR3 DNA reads TGTGCCAGCAGATCTGGGGGGCGGTCTTCTAATTCACCCCTCCACTTT.